This T cell receptor (beta chain) was sequenced in a study of shared clonotypes between healthy human individuals. Turning to the study itself: Three CD4 naive, three CD4 memory, two CD8 naive and one CD8 memory plate were used per donor. General study findings and limits: Relative to memory subsets, naive subsets generally showed larger estimated richness.

In regard to this clone: Antigen specificity is unknown.

V lost 6 bases to trimming and J lost 3 bases, with 9 bases between them. The CDR3 extends over 12 amino acids. CDR1 MNHNS and CDR2 SASEGT come from the germline V gene. Sorted subsets were amplified in replicate PCRs using 150 to 250 ng DNA, approximately 30,000 T cell genomes. Libraries were prepared by immunoSEQ multiplex PCR; TCRdb keeps only in-frame clonotypes and omits some of them. The profile shows some 1,400,000 clones, over 95% of them singletons. What was sequenced was naive CD4+ T cells sorted from blood. Subset specified: CD45RA+ positively selected. The source is a man aged 30-40 years in good health. The chain recombines TRBV6-1 with TRBJ2-7, with D perhaps TRBD1 (5 bases). In DNA form, the CDR3 reads TGTGCCAGCAGCCGGACAAACTACGAGCAGTACTTC. Translating it yields CASSRTNYEQYF.